The 32 T cell receptor beta chains reported below all come from one sample, sequenced in a study of neurological immune-mediated disorders. In TCRdb, the 5' RACE reads were re-called with MiXCR into one record per CDR3 protein. This table holds 80,000 or so distinct CDR3 sequences, around 9.9% found once. The sequenced material came from PBMCs. The receptors here all came from a man between 50 and 59 years old in good health.

There are many counts of this clonotype. This CDR3 is CASSDEPPTGELFF. Here the CDR3 DNA reads TGCGCCAGCAGCGATGAGCCCCCCACCGGGGAGCTGTTTTTT. This chain joins TRBV4-3 and TRBJ2-2; D uncertain. Looked up from germline, CDR1 is LGHNA and CDR2 is YSLEER. V was cut by 5 bases and J by 4 bases, with 11 bases left in between. The CDR3 extends over 14 amino acids.

This clonotype was recorded many times. The chain links TRBV7-2 to TRBJ2-1; the D is unclear. Germline CDR1 and CDR2: SGHTA and FQGNSA. V dropped 2 bases and J dropped 3 bases, with 11 bases sitting between them. This CDR3 spans 15 amino acids. CDR3: CASSLPATIYNEQFF. The CDR3 DNA reads as TGTGCCAGCAGCTTACCCGCGACCATCTACAATGAGCAGTTCTTC.

This clonotype was counted between two and nine times. The gene calls are TRBV7-2 and TRBJ1-4, with D possibly TRBD1 on 6 matching bases. The CDR3 runs 14 residues. V was shortened by 9 bases and J by 3 bases, with 14 bases between the two germline ends. Germline V gene lookup returns CDR1 SGHTA and CDR2 FQGNSA. CDR3 amino acids: CASREGGANEKLFF. CDR3 sequence (DNA): TGTGCCAGTCGGGAGGGGGGAGCTAATGAAAAACTGTTTTTT.

The table lists this clonotype with many counts. The gene calls are TRBV12-3 or TRBV12-4 and TRBJ1-1; the match to TRBD1 covers 7 bases. The CDR3 spans 15 residues. Trimming took 8 bases from V and 0 from J; bases not matched to a gene: 9. CDR3 sequence reads: CASWRGTVVNTEAFF. The CDR3 region has the DNA TGTGCCAGCTGGCGGGGGACAGTCGTGAACACTGAAGCTTTCTTT.

The sample holds one count of this clonotype. The gene calls are TRBV28 and TRBJ1-2, with D perhaps TRBD1 (6 bases). This CDR3 is 16 amino acids long. V was cut by 5 bases and J by 1 base, with 17 bases left in between. CDR1 and CDR2 (germline): MDHEN, SYDVKM. In DNA form, the CDR3 reads TGTGCCAGCAGTGCCTCTGGGGGGGGCCATAACTATGGCTACACCTTC. Translating gives CASSASGGGHNYGYTF.

This clonotype came up many times. This rearrangement joins TRBV6-2 or TRBV6-3 to TRBJ2-2; D not certain. Trimming shortened V by 8 bases and J by 8 bases, and 18 bases separated the two germline ends. Germline lookup yields CDR1 MNHEY and CDR2 SVGEGT. This CDR3 is built from 14 residues. The CDR3: CASLPERDTGELFF. The CDR3 nucleotides read TGTGCCAGCCTACCTGAACGTGATACAGGGGAGCTGTTTTTT.

This clonotype came up many times. The chain couples TRBV11-2 to TRBJ2-1; D gene ambiguous. Germline V lookup: CDR1 SGHAT, CDR2 FQNNGV. The CDR3 length is 12 residues. Deletions cut 0 bases from V and 4 bases from J, with 1 base between. The CDR3 region is CASSLEYNEQFF. The CDR3 DNA follows: TGTGCCAGCAGCTTAGAATACAATGAGCAGTTCTTC.

In its sample, this clonotype was seen many times. The chain is built from TRBV7-9 and TRBJ2-1, with 11 bases that match TRBD2. This CDR3 has 18 residues. Germline V CDR1 and CDR2: SEHNR, FQNEAQ (reference sequence). The ends lost 2 bases at V and 6 bases at J; junction bases unmatched: 12. CDR3 sequence: CASSLPAATSGAANEQFF. The CDR3 DNA reads as TGTGCCAGCAGCTTACCCGCCGCGACTAGCGGGGCCGCCAATGAGCAGTTCTTC.

This clonotype showed up many times. CDR3 nucleotides: TGCAGTGCTAGAGATGTCGAGCGGGGCGGCAATGAGCAGTTCTTC. Encoded protein: CSARDVERGGNEQFF. This chain connects TRBV20-1 to TRBJ2-1, with 7 bases identical to TRBD2. The CDR3 runs to 15 residues. Germline CDR1 is DFQATT and CDR2 is SNEGSKA (reference sequence). After removal of 0 bases from V and 6 bases from J, the junction contained 8 bases not matched to a gene.

This clonotype was observed at least ten times. The gene calls are TRBV20-1 and TRBJ1-1; D is undetermined. Trimming cost V 0 bases and J 3 bases, with 8 bases left between them. The CDR3 spans 13 residues. CDR1 DFQATT and CDR2 SNEGSKA come from the germline V gene (reference sequence). The CDR3 coding sequence is TGCAGTGCTAGAGAGGGCAGAGACACTGAAGCTTTCTTT. Translating it yields CSAREGRDTEAFF.

This clonotype came up many times. The rearrangement uses TRBV4-1 and TRBJ1-5; 11 bases are a match to TRBD1. CDR3 length: 19 residues. CDR1 MGHRA and CDR2 YSYEKL come from the germline V gene. The junction had 16 bases not matched to a gene; V was cut back by 2 bases and J by 7 bases. For the CDR3, the DNA is TGCGCCAGCAGCCAATCTCCCGCGGGCGGGACAGGGGGGTGGCAGCCCCAGCATTTT. It is translated as CASSQSPAGGTGGWQPQHF.

The V call is TRBV4-2, the J call TRBJ2-2; TRBD2 agrees at 9 bases. V was pared by 3 bases and J by 6 bases, with 14 bases of the junction left unmatched. Looked up from germline, CDR1 is LGHNA and CDR2 is YNFKEQ. This CDR3 has 18 amino acids. The CDR3 region is CASSHGPSGKIDSGELFF. The CDR3 DNA follows: TGTGCCAGCAGCCACGGTCCTAGCGGGAAAATCGACTCCGGGGAGCTGTTTTTT.

This clonotype has more than one count but fewer than ten. The chain couples TRBV20-1 to TRBJ2-1, with D possibly TRBD2 on 5 matching bases. Per germline, CDR1 DFQATT and CDR2 SNEGSKA (reference sequence). The CDR3 runs to 14 residues. The V gene lost 5 bases and the J gene lost 2 bases, with 13 bases spanning the gap. The CDR3 here is CSAPLGLTYNEQFF. Written as DNA, the CDR3 is TGCAGTGCTCCGCTAGGACTGACCTACAATGAGCAGTTCTTC.

The V call is TRBV11-2, the J call TRBJ2-5; TRBD1 aligns across 7 bases. The CDR3 contains 14 residues. Trimming at V came to 3 bases and at J to 2 bases, leaving 3 bases not matched to a gene. CDR1 is SGHAT and CDR2 is FQNNGV in the germline V gene. Here the CDR3 reads CASSFGTAQETQYF. Written as DNA, the CDR3 is TGTGCCAGCAGCTTTGGGACAGCACAAGAGACCCAGTACTTC.

This clonotype was seen many times. The chain couples TRBV7-8 to TRBJ2-1, with 13 positions matching TRBD2. Germline lookup yields CDR1 SGHVS and CDR2 FQNEAQ. V lost 3 bases to trimming and J lost 10 bases; unmatched junction nucleotides: 6. The CDR3 is made up of 15 amino acids. As DNA, the CDR3 is TGTGCCAGCAGCTTTTCACTAGCGGGGGGGCGAGAGCAGTTCTTC. Amino acid sequence: CASSFSLAGGREQFF.

This clonotype showed up many times. J is TRBJ2-6 and V is TRBV5-1; D gene unclear. Germline V gene data show CDR1 as SGHRS and CDR2 as YFSETQ. The CDR3 runs 15 residues. V gave up 5 bases and J gave up 0 bases, with 9 bases separating them. This CDR3 reads CASSPGRSGANVLTF. The CDR3 coding sequence is TGCGCCAGCAGTCCTGGACGCTCTGGGGCCAACGTCCTGACTTTC.

The table lists this clonotype with many counts. The chain carries TRBV12-3 or TRBV12-4 and TRBJ2-7, with a weak D call TRBD2 (6 bases). This CDR3 region has 13 residues. V gave up 1 base and J gave up 6 bases, with 10 bases separating them. The CDR3 protein is CASSLVGRREQYF. CDR3 sequence (DNA): TGTGCCAGCAGTTTAGTAGGGAGGCGCGAGCAGTACTTC.

In its sample, this clonotype was seen many times. The V and J genes are TRBV6-1 and TRBJ2-5, with 9 bases that match TRBD2. CDR1 is MNHNS, CDR2 SASEGT, per germline. V lost 3 bases and J lost 1; bases outside the gene matches: 3. There are 15 residues in the CDR3. CDR3 sequence reads: CASSDQRGVQETQYF. The CDR3 nucleotides read TGTGCCAGCAGTGACCAGCGGGGGGTCCAAGAGACCCAGTACTTC.

This clonotype occurred a few times. V usage is TRBV12-3 or TRBV12-4 and J usage is TRBJ1-3; perhaps TRBD1 as D (6 bases). The CDR3 totals 14 residues. V was trimmed by 5 bases and J by 2 bases, leaving 10 bases between them. The CDR3 here is CASSATGPGNTIYF. CDR3 DNA sequence: TGTGCCAGCAGTGCAACAGGGCCTGGAAACACCATATATTTT.

This clonotype occurred many times. The V call is TRBV7-9, the J call TRBJ1-2; D gene unclear. The CDR3 runs to 15 residues. V gave up 5 bases and J gave up 8 bases, with 21 bases separating them. Germline lookup yields CDR1 SEHNR and CDR2 FQNEAQ (reference sequence). The CDR3 loop reads CASSATGLQAEGYTF. In DNA, the CDR3 is TGTGCCAGCAGCGCTACCGGGCTCCAGGCCGAGGGCTACACCTTC.

This clonotype has at least ten counts. This rearrangement joins TRBV20-1 to TRBJ2-3, with 8 bases identical to TRBD1. Germline values: CDR1 DFQATT, CDR2 SNEGSKA (reference sequence). CDR3 length: 16 amino acids. V was pared by 6 bases and J by 2 bases, with 13 bases of the junction left unmatched. This CDR3 is CSATSLDRGFTDTQYF. CDR3 DNA sequence: TGCAGTGCAACCTCCTTAGACAGGGGCTTCACAGATACGCAGTATTTT.

The sample holds a few counts of this clonotype. This may be a read error: a much more frequent sequence differs by one nucleotide. The chain employs TRBV6-5 and TRBJ2-7; no definite D call. CDR1 MNHEY and CDR2 SVGAGI come from the germline V gene. With 0 bases removed from V and 2 bases from J, the gap between germline ends came to 11 bases. This CDR3 is 15 amino acids long. The CDR3 DNA is TGTGCCAGCAGTTACTCCCGACATGGCCCCTACGAGCAGTACTTC. Its translation: CASSYSRHGPYEQYF.

This clonotype was seen repeatedly, ten times or more. The chain recombines TRBV6-5 with TRBJ1-5; 8 nucleotides align to TRBD1. The CDR3 runs 13 residues. Germline V CDR1 and CDR2: MNHEY, SVGAGI. The V segment lost 6 bases and the J segment 6 bases; nucleotides outside the gene matches: 4. The CDR3 loop reads CASRRTGFQPQHF. In nucleotides, the CDR3 is TGTGCCAGCAGGAGGACAGGGTTTCAGCCCCAGCATTTT.

This clonotype has ten or more counts. V gene TRBV2 combines with J gene TRBJ2-7, with 9 bases fitting TRBD2. The CDR3 covers 14 residues. Germline loops: CDR1 SNHLY, CDR2 FYNNEI. The J segment lost 4 bases and the V segment lost 2 bases, leaving 3 bases of the junction unmatched. In nucleotides, the CDR3 is TGTGCCAGCAGTGAACTCAGCGGGAGGTACGAGCAGTACTTC. It yields the protein CASSELSGRYEQYF.

This clonotype has ten or more counts. The chain carries TRBV20-1 and TRBJ2-7; no definite D call. Trimming removed 0 bases at V and 0 bases at J, with 9 bases between. Germline V CDR1 and CDR2: DFQATT, SNEGSKA (reference sequence). The CDR3 is made up of 14 amino acids. The CDR3 reads CSAREGGFSYEQYF. CDR3 coding DNA: TGCAGTGCTAGAGAGGGCGGCTTCTCCTACGAGCAGTACTTC.

In this sample, this clonotype turned up many times. The chain is built from TRBV20-1 and TRBJ2-1; maybe TRBD1 (5 bases). The CDR3 covers 15 residues. Germline CDR1 reads DFQATT; CDR2 reads SNEGSKA (reference sequence). V lost 0 bases to trimming and J lost 7 bases, with 16 bases between them. The CDR3 protein is CSARDLRRVSNEQFF. As DNA, the CDR3 is TGCAGTGCTAGAGATCTCCGCAGGGTGTCGAATGAGCAGTTCTTC.

This clonotype appeared many times. J is TRBJ1-4 and V is TRBV16; no clear D gene. This CDR3 comprises 16 residues. The V end lost 0 bases, the J end lost 0 bases, and 8 bases lay between the germline ends. Germline V lookup: CDR1 KGHSY, CDR2 FQNENV. Here the CDR3 DNA reads TGTGCCAGCAGCCAATCCGCGAGATCAACTAATGAAAAACTGTTTTTT. This encodes CASSQSARSTNEKLFF.

At least ten counts were recorded for this clonotype. This chain connects TRBV4-2 to TRBJ1-2; D call uncertain. The CDR3 is 14 amino acids. Germline assignment: CDR1 LGHNA and CDR2 YNFKEQ. The V end was cut by 1 base, the J end by 4 bases, with 10 bases between. CDR3 loop: CASSQVGQSYGYTF. CDR3 bases: TGTGCCAGCAGCCAAGTAGGCCAGTCCTATGGCTACACCTTC.

This clonotype was observed at least ten times. V usage is TRBV29-1 and J usage is TRBJ1-1, with a weak D call TRBD1 (6 bases). Per the germline V gene, CDR1 is SQVTM and CDR2 is ANQGSEA. CDR3 length: 13 amino acids. V was shortened by 7 bases and J by 3 bases, with 15 bases between the two germline ends. CDR3 residues: CSARGGAYTEAFF. Here the CDR3 DNA reads TGCAGCGCCCGAGGGGGAGCGTACACTGAAGCTTTCTTT. Combining the CDR3 with reference TRBV29-1 and TRBJ1-1 gives the whole variable domain SAVISQKPSRDICQRGTSLTIQCQVDSQVTMMFWYRQQPGQSLTLIATANQGSEATYESGFVIDKFPISRPNLTFSTLTVSNMSPEDSSIYLCSARGGAYTEAFFGQGTRLTVV.

This clonotype was seen repeatedly, ten times or more. This chain connects TRBV28 to TRBJ2-2; 8 positions match TRBD1. The germline V gene encodes CDR1 MDHEN and CDR2 SYDVKM. The CDR3 runs 16 residues. Germline trimming cut 8 bases from V and 5 bases from J; bases unmatched to any gene: 13. DNA of the CDR3: TGTGCCAGCCAAAAGTCCGGGACAGGTGGTACCGGGGAGCTGTTTTTT. Protein: CASQKSGTGGTGELFF. Drawing the rest from reference TRBV28 and TRBJ2-2, the complete variable domain is DVKVTQSSRYLVKRTGEKVFLECVQDMDHENMFWYRQDPGLGLRLIYFSYDVKMKEKGDIPEGYSVSREKKERFSLILESASTNQTSMYLCASQKSGTGGTGELFFGEGSRLTVL.

V and J are TRBV7-2 and TRBJ2-7; D may be TRBD1 (5 bases). Per germline, CDR1 SGHTA and CDR2 FQGNSA. The CDR3 has 13 amino acids. V dropped 5 bases and J dropped 3 bases, with 11 bases sitting between them. The CDR3 spells CASSQSQGYEQYF. CDR3 bases: TGTGCCAGCAGCCAGTCTCAGGGCTACGAGCAGTACTTC.

V gene TRBV7-2 combines with J gene TRBJ2-7; 12 bases agree with TRBD2. Per the germline V gene, CDR1 is SGHTA and CDR2 is FQGNSA. With 2 bases clipped from V and 7 bases from J, the junction kept 15 bases outside the gene matches. The length of the CDR3 is 18 residues. CDR3 loop: CASSLNVGGLAGGGEQYF. The CDR3 DNA reads TGTGCCAGCAGCTTAAATGTTGGCGGGCTAGCGGGAGGGGGTGAGCAGTACTTC.